This TCR beta chain is drawn from a study of shared clonotypes between healthy human individuals. This CDR3 comprises 16 residues. CDR1 and CDR2 (germline): SNHLY, FYNNEI. The V end was cut by 8 bases, the J end by 0 bases, with 18 bases between. The material for each subset, its genomic DNA, was split evenly across several immunoSEQ plates. Method: immunoSEQ multiplex PCR; TCRdb's copy keeps in-frame clones and lacks some. The table lists over 2 million clones, roughly 92% of them singletons. This clone was observed once. Its antigen is currently unknown. Findings and limits, study-wide: Some clonotypes were shared by all four sorted-subset donors, while others were not shared. The non-shared ones had lower generation probabilities than the shared ones. Clonotype sharing among donors was thought likely to change with sequencing depth.

What was sequenced was naive CD4+ T cells from PBMCs. The subset here: CD45RA+ positively selected. The origin of this receptor is a man in his late teens or twenties in good health. Some clones in this sample may be carry-over from other donors' samples. The genes are TRBV2 and TRBJ2-3; the D is unclear. CDR3 nucleotides: TGTGCCAGCCCCATAGGGTTGGGAATAAGCACAGATACGCAGTATTTT. It specifies CASPIGLGISTDTQYF.